The T cell receptor (beta chain) described here comes from a study of PD-1 blockade in classical Hodgkin lymphoma. Findings and limits, study-wide: Before treatment, complete responders showed about the same diversity as newly diagnosed patients. The authors have not defined what causes the repertoire differences, possibly disease activity or prior therapy.

Generated by immunoSEQ multiplex PCR, the TCRdb table keeps only in-frame clones and is missing some. The table includes about 13,000 clones, 80% to 85% detected once. Relapses following autologous stem cell transplantation were seen in all patients, with brentuximab vedotin exposure varying. Each best response was a complete response, a partial response or progressive disease. This clone was counted a few times. The antigen remains undetermined. The CDR3 sequence is 17 residues long. Germline CDR1 and CDR2: KGHSH and LQKENI. Trimming took off 3 bases at V and 0 bases at J, with 15 bases between the two ends.

The rearrangement joins TRBV18 to TRBJ1-3, with D perhaps TRBD1 (6 bases). This TCR was sampled from a human donor with classical Hodgkin lymphoma. The starting material was peripheral blood mononuclear cells (PBMCs), obtained at baseline. CDR3 sequence reads: CASSPTPGHNSGNTIYF. The CDR3 bases are TGTGCCAGCTCACCCACTCCGGGACACAACTCTGGAAACACCATATATTTT. Based on the CDR3 plus reference TRBV18 and TRBJ1-3, the full variable domain is NAGVMQNPRHLVRRRGQEARLRCSPMKGHSHVYWYRQLPEEGLKFMVYLQKENIIDESGMPKERFSAEFPKEGPSILRIQQVVRGDSAAYFCASSPTPGHNSGNTIYFGEGSWLTVV.